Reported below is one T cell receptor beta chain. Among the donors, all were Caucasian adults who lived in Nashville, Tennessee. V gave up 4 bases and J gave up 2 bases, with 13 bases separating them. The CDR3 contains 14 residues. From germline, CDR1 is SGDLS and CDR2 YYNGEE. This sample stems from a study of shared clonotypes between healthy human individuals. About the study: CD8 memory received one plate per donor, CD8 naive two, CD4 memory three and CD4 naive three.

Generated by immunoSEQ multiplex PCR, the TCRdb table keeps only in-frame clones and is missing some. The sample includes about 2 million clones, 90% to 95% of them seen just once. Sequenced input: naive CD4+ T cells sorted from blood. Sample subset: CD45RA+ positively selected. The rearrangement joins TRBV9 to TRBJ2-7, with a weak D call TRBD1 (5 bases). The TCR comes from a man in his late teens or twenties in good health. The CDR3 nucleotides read TGTGCCAGCAGCACTCAGGGTAATGCCTACGAGCAGTACTTC. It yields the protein CASSTQGNAYEQYF.